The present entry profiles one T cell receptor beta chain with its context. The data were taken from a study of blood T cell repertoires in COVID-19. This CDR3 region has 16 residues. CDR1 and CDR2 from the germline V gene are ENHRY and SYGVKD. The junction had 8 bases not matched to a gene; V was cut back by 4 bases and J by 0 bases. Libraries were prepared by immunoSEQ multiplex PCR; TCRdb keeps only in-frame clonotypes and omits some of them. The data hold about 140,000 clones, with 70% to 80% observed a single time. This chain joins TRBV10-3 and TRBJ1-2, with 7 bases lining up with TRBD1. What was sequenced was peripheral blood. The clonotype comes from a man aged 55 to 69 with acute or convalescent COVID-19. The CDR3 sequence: CAISGRTGGSNYGYTF. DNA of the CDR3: TGTGCCATCAGTGGTAGGACAGGAGGATCTAACTATGGCTACACCTTC.